The 19 T cell receptor beta chains reported below all come from one sample, sequenced in a study of T-cell memory formation after mild COVID-19. Via MiXCR, TCRdb re-called the 5' RACE reads, giving one row per CDR3 protein. Here the sample spans fewer than 250,000 distinct CDR3 sequences, 18% being singletons. Sequenced: PBMCs or a T cell subset sorted from them (not recorded which). Receptors originate from an adult woman who had mild COVID-19 (a few samples of this study predate the infection). Cell type and time point are not known.

This rearrangement joins TRBV7-8 to TRBJ2-3; D may be TRBD1 (6 bases). Per germline, CDR1 SGHVS and CDR2 FQNEAQ. The CDR3 spans 15 residues. Trimming stripped 2 bases from V and 3 bases from J, with 12 bases between. The CDR3 loop is CASSLWRDRTDTQYF. The CDR3, as DNA: TGTGCCAGCAGCTTATGGCGCGACAGGACAGATACGCAGTATTTT.

The chain employs TRBV18 and TRBJ1-2, with unresolved D. V was shortened by 3 bases and J by 11 bases, with 10 bases between the two germline ends. Germline V CDR1 and CDR2: KGHSH, LQKENI. The CDR3 is 11 amino acids. CDR3 DNA sequence: TGTGCCAGCTCACCTGGGGATTTGTACACCTTC. Translated, it gives CASSPGDLYTF.

The genes are TRBV20-1 and TRBJ2-7; a possible D gene is TRBD2 (6 bases). Germline CDR1 reads DFQATT; CDR2 reads SNEGSKA (reference sequence). This CDR3 region has 12 residues. Trimming left V 7 bases short and J 4 bases short, with 14 bases between. In DNA form, the CDR3 reads TGCAGTGTTACCGATGGGACTTACGAGCAGTACTTC. Residues: CSVTDGTYEQYF.

This clonotype appeared a few times. The rearrangement uses TRBV12-3 or TRBV12-4 and TRBJ1-5, with D perhaps matching TRBD1 (5 bases). The germline V and J ends were trimmed by 8 bases and 4 bases, with 18 bases remaining between them. CDR3 size: 15 residues. The DNA for the CDR3 is TGTGCCAGCGGATTGGGGGGACTGATGAATCAGCCCCAGCATTTT. It specifies CASGLGGLMNQPQHF.

The rearrangement uses TRBV2 and TRBJ2-1; D is perhaps TRBD2 (6 bases). CDR1 and CDR2 from the germline V gene are SNHLY and FYNNEI. The V and J ends lost 8 bases and 4 bases respectively, with 12 bases between them. This CDR3 has 13 amino acids. The CDR3 loop reads CASPGDAYNEQFF. Written as DNA, the CDR3 is TGTGCCAGCCCGGGGGACGCTTACAATGAGCAGTTCTTC.

There are a few counts of this clonotype. V gene TRBV3-1 combines with J gene TRBJ2-7; TRBD1 agrees at 9 bases. J lost 6 bases, V lost 4 bases, and 4 bases had no gene match. The CDR3 is 13 residues long. Germline assignment: CDR1 LGHDT and CDR2 YNNKEL (reference sequence). The CDR3 is CASSLTGGSEQYF. CDR3 coding DNA: TGTGCCAGCAGCCTAACAGGGGGCAGCGAGCAGTACTTC.

The V gene is TRBV5-1, the J gene TRBJ1-1; 8 bases match TRBD1. The CDR3 is 16 residues long. Germline V gene sequence: CDR1 SGHRS, CDR2 YFSETQ. V trimming: 0 bases; J trimming: 4 bases; junction bases outside the gene matches: 8. Here the CDR3 DNA reads TGCGCCAGCAGCTTGGCCACGGACAGGGCTAGCACTGAAGCTTTCTTT. Its protein product is CASSLATDRASTEAFF. The full variable domain, in which reference TRBV5-1 and TRBJ1-1 provide the parts outside the CDR3, is KAGVTQTPRYLIKTRGQQVTLSCSPISGHRSVSWYQQTPGQGLQFLFEYFSETQRNKGNFPGRFSGRQFSNSRSEMNVSTLELGDSALYLCASSLATDRASTEAFFGQGTRLTVV.

This clonotype was counted a few times. This rearrangement joins TRBV3-1 to TRBJ2-1, with 9 bases identical to TRBD1. Germline CDR1 and CDR2: LGHDT and YNNKEL (reference sequence). There are 16 residues in the CDR3. V was pared by 0 bases and J by 9 bases, with 9 bases of the junction left unmatched. CDR3 DNA: TGTGCCAGCAGCCAAGACCTAGTAACAGGGGGCACTGAGCAGTTCTTC. This gives the protein CASSQDLVTGGTEQFF.

This clonotype was seen a handful of times. The V call is TRBV5-1, the J call TRBJ1-4, with D possibly TRBD1 on 6 matching bases. Trimming removed 2 bases at V and 7 bases at J, with 9 bases between. Germline values: CDR1 SGHRS, CDR2 YFSETQ. The CDR3 consists of 13 residues. In DNA form, the CDR3 reads TGCGCCAGCAGCTTATCAGGGGTTGAAAAACTGTTTTTT. The encoded protein is CASSLSGVEKLFF.

This clonotype was seen only a few times. The chain joins TRBV20-1 to TRBJ2-7, with 8 bases matching TRBD2. This CDR3 is built from 15 residues. V shed 1 base and J 6 bases; nucleotides not matched to a gene: 11. Germline V gives CDR1 DFQATT, CDR2 SNEGSKA (reference sequence). For the CDR3, the DNA is TGCAGTGCTAGAGGAGGGAGCGGGAGTGAAGGCGAGCAGTACTTC. It translates to CSARGGSGSEGEQYF.

J is TRBJ2-3 and V is TRBV5-1, with 15 bases aligning to TRBD2. The V and J ends lost 4 bases and 4 bases, in that order; junction bases with no gene match: 7. The CDR3 runs to 17 residues. Per the germline V gene, CDR1 is SGHRS and CDR2 is YFSETQ. Here the CDR3 DNA reads TGCGCCAGCAGCACAGGACTAGCGGGGGGGCTCGCAGATACGCAGTATTTT. The encoded protein is CASSTGLAGGLADTQYF.

This chain joins TRBV6-5 and TRBJ1-1; unclear D gene. Deletions cut 0 bases from V and 0 bases from J, with 8 bases between. CDR1 is MNHEY, CDR2 SVGAGI, per germline. This CDR3 has 15 amino acids. CDR3 loop: CASSYSRAMNTEAFF. The CDR3 DNA is TGTGCCAGCAGTTACTCGAGGGCCATGAACACTGAAGCTTTCTTT.

This clonotype appeared a few times. The CDR3 region has the DNA TGTGCCAGCAGCCGGACGCTAGGGGAGCAGTACTTC. Translation gives CASSRTLGEQYF. This chain uses TRBV3-1 with TRBJ2-7; D not certain. With 4 bases removed from V and 7 bases from J, the gap between germline ends came to 11 bases. The length of the CDR3 is 12 residues. Germline CDR1 LGHDT, CDR2 YNNKEL (reference sequence).

There are a few counts of this clonotype. The chain joins TRBV12-3 or TRBV12-4 to TRBJ1-4, with D uncertain. The V end was cut by 2 bases, the J end by 10 bases, with 17 bases between. The CDR3 extends over 15 amino acids. Here the CDR3 reads CASSLSRQASAKLFF. The CDR3 DNA is TGTGCCAGCAGTTTATCTCGGCAGGCCTCGGCAAAACTGTTTTTT.

This clonotype was counted a few times. V usage is TRBV21-1 and J usage is TRBJ2-1; TRBD1, the table's D call, was not compared with the DNA. TRBV21-1 is a listed pseudogene. This CDR3 is 13 amino acids long. The CDR3 coding sequence is TGTGCCAGCAGTGCAGGGGGCTACAATGAGCAGTTCTTC. Translating it yields CASSAGGYNEQFF.

This clonotype was detected only a few times. The chain uses TRBV5-6 and TRBJ1-2; no firm D call. This CDR3 contains 16 residues. Germline V gives CDR1 SGHDT, CDR2 YYEEEE. The V and J ends lost 4 bases and 1 base respectively, with 17 bases between them. CDR3 region: CASSLVGSSNNYGYTF. CDR3 nucleotide sequence: TGTGCCAGCAGCCTGGTCGGCAGTTCGAATAACTATGGCTACACCTTC.

The gene calls are TRBV5-1 and TRBJ1-2; D is unresolved. The CDR3 sequence is 14 residues long. Germline CDR1 SGHRS, CDR2 YFSETQ. Trimming stripped 0 bases from V and 2 bases from J, with 8 bases between. DNA for the CDR3: TGCGCCAGCAGCTTGGTCGAGACCAACTATGGCTACACCTTC. Its translation is CASSLVETNYGYTF.

The chain recombines TRBV12-3 or TRBV12-4 with TRBJ1-5; D is uncertain. V was trimmed by 8 bases and J by 1 base, leaving 15 bases between them. This CDR3 has 15 amino acids. In DNA form, the CDR3 reads TGTGCCAGCCTCCGATGGACCCAGAGCAATCAGCCCCAGCATTTT. Its translation is CASLRWTQSNQPQHF.

This clonotype was recorded many times. The CDR3 protein is CASSRDNEQFF. In DNA form, the CDR3 reads TGTGCCAGCAGCCGCGACAATGAGCAGTTCTTC. V and J are TRBV7-9 and TRBJ2-1; D is unresolved. This CDR3 is built from 11 residues. V was trimmed by 5 bases and J by 5 bases, leaving 4 bases between them. The V gene's germline CDR1 is SEHNR and CDR2 FQNEAQ (reference sequence).